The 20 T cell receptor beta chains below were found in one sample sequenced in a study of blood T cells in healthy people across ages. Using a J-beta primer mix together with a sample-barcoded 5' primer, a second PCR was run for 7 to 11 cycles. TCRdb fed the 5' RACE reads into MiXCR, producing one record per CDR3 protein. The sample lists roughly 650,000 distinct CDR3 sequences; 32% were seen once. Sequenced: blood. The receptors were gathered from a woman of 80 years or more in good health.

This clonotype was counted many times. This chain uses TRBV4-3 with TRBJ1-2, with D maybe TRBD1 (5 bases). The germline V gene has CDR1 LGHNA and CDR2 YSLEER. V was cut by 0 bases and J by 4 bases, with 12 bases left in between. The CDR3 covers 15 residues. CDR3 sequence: CASSQDRGGPYGYTF. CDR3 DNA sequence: TGCGCCAGCAGCCAAGATCGGGGGGGTCCCTATGGCTACACCTTC.

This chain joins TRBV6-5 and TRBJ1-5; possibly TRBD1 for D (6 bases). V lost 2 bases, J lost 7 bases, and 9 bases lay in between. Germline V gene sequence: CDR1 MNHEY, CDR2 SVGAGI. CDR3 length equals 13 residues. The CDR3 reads CASSYGGTQPQHF. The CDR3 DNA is TGTGCCAGCAGTTACGGGGGCACGCAGCCCCAGCATTTT.

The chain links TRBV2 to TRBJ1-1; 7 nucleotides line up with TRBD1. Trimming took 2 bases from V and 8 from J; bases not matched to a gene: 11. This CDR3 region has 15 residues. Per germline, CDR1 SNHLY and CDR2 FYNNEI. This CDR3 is CASSEPMTGWAEAFF. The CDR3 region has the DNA TGTGCCAGCAGTGAACCGATGACAGGGTGGGCCGAAGCTTTCTTT.

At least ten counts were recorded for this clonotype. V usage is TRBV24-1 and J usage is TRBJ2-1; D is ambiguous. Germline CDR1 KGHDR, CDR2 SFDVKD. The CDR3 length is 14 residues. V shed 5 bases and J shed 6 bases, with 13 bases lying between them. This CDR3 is CATSGSGSGNEQFF. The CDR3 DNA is TGTGCCACCAGTGGATCAGGTTCAGGCAATGAGCAGTTCTTC.

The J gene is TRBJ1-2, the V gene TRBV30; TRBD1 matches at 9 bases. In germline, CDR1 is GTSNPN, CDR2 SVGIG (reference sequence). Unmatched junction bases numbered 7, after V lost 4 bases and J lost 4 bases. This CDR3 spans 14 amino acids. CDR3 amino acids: CAWTDRGSVYGYTF. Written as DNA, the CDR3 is TGTGCCTGGACCGACAGGGGGTCAGTCTATGGCTACACCTTC.

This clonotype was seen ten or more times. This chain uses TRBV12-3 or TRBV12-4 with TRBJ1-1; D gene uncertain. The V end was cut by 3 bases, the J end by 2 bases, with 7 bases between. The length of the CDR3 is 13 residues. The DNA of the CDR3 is TGTGCCAGCAGTTTTCGGCAAAACACTGAAGCTTTCTTT. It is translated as CASSFRQNTEAFF.

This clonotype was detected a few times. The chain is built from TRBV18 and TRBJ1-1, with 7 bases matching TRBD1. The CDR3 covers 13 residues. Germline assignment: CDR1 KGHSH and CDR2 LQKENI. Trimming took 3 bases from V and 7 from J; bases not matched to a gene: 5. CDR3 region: CASSPAGDSEAFF. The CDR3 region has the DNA TGTGCCAGCTCACCCGCTGGGGACAGTGAAGCTTTCTTT.

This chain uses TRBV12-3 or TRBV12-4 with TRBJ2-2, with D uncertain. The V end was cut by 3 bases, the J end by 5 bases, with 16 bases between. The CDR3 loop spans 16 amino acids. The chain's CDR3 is CASSFTALGTTGELFF. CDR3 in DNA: TGTGCCAGCAGTTTTACCGCGCTGGGAACTACCGGGGAGCTGTTTTTT.

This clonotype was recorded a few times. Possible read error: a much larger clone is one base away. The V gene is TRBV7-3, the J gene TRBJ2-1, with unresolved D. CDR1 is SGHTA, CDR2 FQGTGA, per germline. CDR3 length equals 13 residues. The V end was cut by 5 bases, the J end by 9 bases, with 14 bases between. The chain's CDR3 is CASSAARWGEQFF. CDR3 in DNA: TGTGCCAGCAGCGCTGCTCGGTGGGGTGAGCAGTTCTTC.

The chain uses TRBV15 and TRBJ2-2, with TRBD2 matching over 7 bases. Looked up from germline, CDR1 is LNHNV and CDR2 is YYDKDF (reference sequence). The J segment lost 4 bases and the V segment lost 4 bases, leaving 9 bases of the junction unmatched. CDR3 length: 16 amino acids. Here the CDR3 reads CATSTGSGVPTGELFF. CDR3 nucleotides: TGTGCCACCAGCACCGGGAGCGGGGTGCCCACCGGGGAGCTGTTTTTT.

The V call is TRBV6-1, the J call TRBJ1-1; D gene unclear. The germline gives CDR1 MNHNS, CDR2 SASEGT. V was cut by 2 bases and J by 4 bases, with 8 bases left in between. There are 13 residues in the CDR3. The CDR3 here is CASSESAGTEAFF. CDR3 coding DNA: TGTGCCAGCAGTGAATCGGCGGGCACTGAAGCTTTCTTT.

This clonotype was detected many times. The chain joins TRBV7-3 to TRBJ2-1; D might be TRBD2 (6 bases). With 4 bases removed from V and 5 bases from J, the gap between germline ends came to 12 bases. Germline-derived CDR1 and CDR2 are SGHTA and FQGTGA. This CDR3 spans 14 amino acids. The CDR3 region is CASSSLGGHNEQFF. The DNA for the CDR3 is TGTGCCAGCAGCTCACTGGGGGGACACAATGAGCAGTTCTTC. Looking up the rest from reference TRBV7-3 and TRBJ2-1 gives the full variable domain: GAGVSQTPSNKVTEKGKYVELRCDPISGHTALYWYRQSLGQGPEFLIYFQGTGAADDSGLPNDRFFAVRPEGSVSTLKIQRTERGDSAVYLCASSSLGGHNEQFFGPGTRLTVL.

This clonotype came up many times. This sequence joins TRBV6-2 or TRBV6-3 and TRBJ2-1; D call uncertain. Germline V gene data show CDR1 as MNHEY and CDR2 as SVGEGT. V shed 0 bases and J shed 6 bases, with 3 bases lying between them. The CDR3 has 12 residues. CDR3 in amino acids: CASSYSLNEQFF. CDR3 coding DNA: TGTGCCAGCAGTTACTCCCTCAATGAGCAGTTCTTC.

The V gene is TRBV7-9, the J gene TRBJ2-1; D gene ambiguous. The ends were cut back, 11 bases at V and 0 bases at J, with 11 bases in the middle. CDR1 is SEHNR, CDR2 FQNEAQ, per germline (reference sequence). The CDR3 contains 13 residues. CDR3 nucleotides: TGTGCCGTACGGGCTCGCTCCTACAATGAGCAGTTCTTC. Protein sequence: CAVRARSYNEQFF.

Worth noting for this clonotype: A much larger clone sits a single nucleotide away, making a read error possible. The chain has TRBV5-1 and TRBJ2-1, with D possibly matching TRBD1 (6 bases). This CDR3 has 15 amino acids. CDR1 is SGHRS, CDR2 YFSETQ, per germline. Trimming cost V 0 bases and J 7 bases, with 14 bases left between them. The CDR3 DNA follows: TGCGCCAGCAGCTTGGGGGGGCAGGTAGGGAATGAGCAGTTCTTC. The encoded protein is CASSLGGQVGNEQFF.

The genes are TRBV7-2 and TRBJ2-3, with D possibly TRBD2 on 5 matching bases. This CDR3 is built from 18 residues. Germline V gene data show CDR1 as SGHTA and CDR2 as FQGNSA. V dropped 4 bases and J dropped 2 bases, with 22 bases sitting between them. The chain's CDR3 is CASSSKMDWGKNTDTQYF. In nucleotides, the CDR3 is TGTGCCAGCAGCTCTAAGATGGACTGGGGAAAGAACACAGATACGCAGTATTTT.

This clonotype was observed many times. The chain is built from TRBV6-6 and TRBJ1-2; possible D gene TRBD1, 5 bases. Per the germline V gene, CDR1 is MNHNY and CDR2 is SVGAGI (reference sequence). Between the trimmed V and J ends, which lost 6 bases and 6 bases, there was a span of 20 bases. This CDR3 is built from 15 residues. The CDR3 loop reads CASRGRTRPGDGYTF. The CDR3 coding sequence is TGTGCCAGCAGGGGACGGACACGTCCCGGCGATGGCTACACCTTC.

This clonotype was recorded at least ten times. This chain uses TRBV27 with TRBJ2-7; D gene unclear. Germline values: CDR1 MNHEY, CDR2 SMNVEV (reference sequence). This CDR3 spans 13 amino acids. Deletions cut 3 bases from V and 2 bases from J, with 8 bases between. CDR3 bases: TGTGCCAGCAGTTTGTCAGTTCCCTACGAGCAGTACTTC. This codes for CASSLSVPYEQYF.

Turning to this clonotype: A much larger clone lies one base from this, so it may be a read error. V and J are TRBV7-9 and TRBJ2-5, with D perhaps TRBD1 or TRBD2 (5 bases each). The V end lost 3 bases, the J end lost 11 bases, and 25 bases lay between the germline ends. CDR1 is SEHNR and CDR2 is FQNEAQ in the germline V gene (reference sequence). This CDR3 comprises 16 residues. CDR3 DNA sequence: TGTGCCAGCAGCTTTTGGGGGAACCAACTATACAATGAGCAGTACTTC. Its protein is CASSFWGNQLYNEQYF.

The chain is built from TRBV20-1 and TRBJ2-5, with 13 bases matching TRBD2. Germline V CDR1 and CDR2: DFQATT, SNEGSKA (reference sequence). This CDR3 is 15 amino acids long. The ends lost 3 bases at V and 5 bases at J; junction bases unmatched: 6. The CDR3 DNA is TGCAGTGCTAGGGGACTAGCGGGACCACGGGAGACCCAGTACTTC. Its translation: CSARGLAGPRETQYF.